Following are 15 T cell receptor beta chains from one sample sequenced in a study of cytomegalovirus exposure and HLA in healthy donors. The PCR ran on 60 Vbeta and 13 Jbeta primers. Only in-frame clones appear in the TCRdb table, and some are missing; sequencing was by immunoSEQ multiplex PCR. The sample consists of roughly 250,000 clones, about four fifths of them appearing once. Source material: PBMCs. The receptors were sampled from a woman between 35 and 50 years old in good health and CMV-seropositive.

The CDR3 spells CASSKRDLEAFF. As DNA, the CDR3 is TGTGCCAGCAGCAAGCGGGACTTGGAAGCTTTCTTT. J is TRBJ1-1 and V is TRBV7-9, with a weak D call TRBD1 (5 bases). The V and J ends lost 5 bases and 8 bases respectively, with 12 bases between them. The CDR3 totals 12 residues. Germline V gives CDR1 SEHNR, CDR2 FQNEAQ (reference sequence).

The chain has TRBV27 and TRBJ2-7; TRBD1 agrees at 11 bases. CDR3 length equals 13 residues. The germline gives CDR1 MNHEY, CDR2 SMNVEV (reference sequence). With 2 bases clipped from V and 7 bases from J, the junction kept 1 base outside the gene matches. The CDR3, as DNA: TGTGCCAGCAGTTTAGGGACAGGGGGAGAGCAGTACTTC. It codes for CASSLGTGGEQYF.

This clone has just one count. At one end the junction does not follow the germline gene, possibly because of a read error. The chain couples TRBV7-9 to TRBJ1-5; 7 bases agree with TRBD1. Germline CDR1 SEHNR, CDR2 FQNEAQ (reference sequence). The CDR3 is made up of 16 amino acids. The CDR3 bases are TGTTCCAGCAGCTTAGGAGAAGCAGGGGGGAATCAGCCCCAGCATTTT. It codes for CSSSLGEAGGNQPQHF. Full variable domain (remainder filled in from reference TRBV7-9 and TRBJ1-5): DTGVSQNPRHKITKRGQNVTFRCDPISEHNRLYWYRQTLGQGPEFLTYFQNEAQLEKSRLLSDRFSAERPKGSFSTLEIQRTEQGDSAMYLCSSSLGEAGGNQPQHFGDGTRLSIL.

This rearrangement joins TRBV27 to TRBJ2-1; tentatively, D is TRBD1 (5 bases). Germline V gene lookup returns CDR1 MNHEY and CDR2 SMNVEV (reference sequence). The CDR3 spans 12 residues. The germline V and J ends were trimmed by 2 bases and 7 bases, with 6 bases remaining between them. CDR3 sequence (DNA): TGTGCCAGCAGTTTAGGGGCGAATGAGCAGTTCTTC. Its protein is CASSLGANEQFF.

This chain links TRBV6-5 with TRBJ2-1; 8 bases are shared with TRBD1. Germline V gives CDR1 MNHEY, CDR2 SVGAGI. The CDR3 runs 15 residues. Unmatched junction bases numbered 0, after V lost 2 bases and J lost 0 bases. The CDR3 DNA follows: TGTGCCAGCAGTTACGGACAGGGCTCCTACAATGAGCAGTTCTTC. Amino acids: CASSYGQGSYNEQFF.

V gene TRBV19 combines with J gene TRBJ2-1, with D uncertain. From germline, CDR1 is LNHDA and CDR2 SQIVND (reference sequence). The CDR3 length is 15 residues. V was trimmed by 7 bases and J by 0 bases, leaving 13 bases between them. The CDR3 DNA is TGTGCCAGTATCCTCAGCGCCTCCTCCTACAATGAGCAGTTCTTC. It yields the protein CASILSASSYNEQFF.

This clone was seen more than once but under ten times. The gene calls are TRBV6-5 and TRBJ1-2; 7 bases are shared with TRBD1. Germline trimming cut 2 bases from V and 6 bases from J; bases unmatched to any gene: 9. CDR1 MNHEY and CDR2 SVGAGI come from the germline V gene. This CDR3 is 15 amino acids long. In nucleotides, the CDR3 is TGTGCCAGCAGTTACGAGTACAGGGGTTCAAATGGCTACACCTTC. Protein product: CASSYEYRGSNGYTF.

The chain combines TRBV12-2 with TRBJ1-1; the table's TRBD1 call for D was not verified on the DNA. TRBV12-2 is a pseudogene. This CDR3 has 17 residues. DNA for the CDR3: TGTGCAAGTCGCTTAAACCGGACAGGGAGATTTGACACTGAAGCTTTCTTT. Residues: CASRLNRTGRFDTEAFF.

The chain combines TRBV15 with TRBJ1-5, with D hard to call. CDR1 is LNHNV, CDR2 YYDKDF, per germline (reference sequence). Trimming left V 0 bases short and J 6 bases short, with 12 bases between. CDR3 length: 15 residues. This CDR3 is CATSRERSSGQPQHF. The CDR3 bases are TGTGCCACCAGCAGAGAACGGTCCTCCGGTCAGCCCCAGCATTTT.

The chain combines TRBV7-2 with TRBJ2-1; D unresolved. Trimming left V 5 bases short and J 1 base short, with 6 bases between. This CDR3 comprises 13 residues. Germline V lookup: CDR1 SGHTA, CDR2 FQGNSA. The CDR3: CASSPQSYNEQFF. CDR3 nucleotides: TGTGCCAGCAGCCCCCAATCCTACAATGAGCAGTTCTTC.

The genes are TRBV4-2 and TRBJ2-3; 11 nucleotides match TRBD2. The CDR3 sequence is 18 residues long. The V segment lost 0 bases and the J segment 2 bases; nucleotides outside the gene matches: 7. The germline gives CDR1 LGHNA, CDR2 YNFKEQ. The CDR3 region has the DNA TGTGCCAGCAGCCAAGAACCCCTACTAGCGGGAGACACAGATACGCAGTATTTT. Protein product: CASSQEPLLAGDTDTQYF.

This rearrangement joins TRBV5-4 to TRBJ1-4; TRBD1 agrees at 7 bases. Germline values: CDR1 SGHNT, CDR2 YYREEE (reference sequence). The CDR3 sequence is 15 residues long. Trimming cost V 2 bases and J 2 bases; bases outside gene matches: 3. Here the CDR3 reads CASSLSGQTNEKLFF. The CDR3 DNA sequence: TGTGCCAGCAGCTTATCGGGACAGACTAATGAAAAACTGTTTTTT.

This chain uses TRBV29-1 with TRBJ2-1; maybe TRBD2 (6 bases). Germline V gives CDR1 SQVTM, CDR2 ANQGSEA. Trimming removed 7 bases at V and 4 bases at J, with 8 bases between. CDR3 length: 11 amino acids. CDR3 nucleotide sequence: TGCAGCGGGGACTGGTACAATGAGCAGTTCTTC. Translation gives CSGDWYNEQFF.

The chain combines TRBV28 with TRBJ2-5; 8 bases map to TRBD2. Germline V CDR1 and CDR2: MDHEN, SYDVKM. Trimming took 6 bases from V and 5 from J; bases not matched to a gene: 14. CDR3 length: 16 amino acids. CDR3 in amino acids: CASSRPAPGLGETQYF. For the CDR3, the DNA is TGTGCCAGCAGCCGTCCGGCCCCGGGACTAGGGGAGACCCAGTACTTC.

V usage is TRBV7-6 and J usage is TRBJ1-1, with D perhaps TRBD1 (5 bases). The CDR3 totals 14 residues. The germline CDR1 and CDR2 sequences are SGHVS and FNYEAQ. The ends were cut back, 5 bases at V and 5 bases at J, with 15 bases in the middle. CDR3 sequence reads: CASSPQGAGTEAFF. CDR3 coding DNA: TGTGCCAGCAGCCCCCAAGGGGCCGGGACTGAAGCTTTCTTT.